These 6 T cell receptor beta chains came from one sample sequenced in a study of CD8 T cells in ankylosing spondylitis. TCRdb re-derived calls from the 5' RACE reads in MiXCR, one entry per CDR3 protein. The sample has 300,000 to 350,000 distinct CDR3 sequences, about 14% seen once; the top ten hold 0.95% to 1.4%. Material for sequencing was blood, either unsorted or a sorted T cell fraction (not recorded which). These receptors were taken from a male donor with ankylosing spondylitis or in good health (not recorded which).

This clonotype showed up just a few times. CDR3 in DNA: TGTGCCAGCAGCTCCCAGCGTACCTCTGGGGCCAACGTCCTGACTTTC. Amino acids: CASSSQRTSGANVLTF. The chain combines TRBV13 with TRBJ2-6; D is unclear. Trimming took 4 bases from V and 0 from J, leaving 10 bases between them. The CDR3 spans 16 residues. Germline CDR1 is PRHDT and CDR2 is FYEKMQ (reference sequence). Full variable domain (rest looked up from reference TRBV13 and TRBJ2-6): AAGVIQSPRHLIKEKRETATLKCYPIPRHDTVYWYQQGPGQDPQFLISFYEKMQSDKGSIPDRFSAQQFSDYHSELNMSSLELGDSALYFCASSSQRTSGANVLTFGAGSRLTVL.

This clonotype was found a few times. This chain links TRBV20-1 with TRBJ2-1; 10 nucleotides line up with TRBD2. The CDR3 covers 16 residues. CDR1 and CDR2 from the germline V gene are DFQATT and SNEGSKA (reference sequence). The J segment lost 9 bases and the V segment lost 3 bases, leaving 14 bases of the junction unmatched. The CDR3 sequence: CSASPSGSGGASEQFF. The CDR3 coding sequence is TGCAGTGCTAGCCCCTCGGGGAGCGGGGGGGCCAGTGAGCAGTTCTTC.

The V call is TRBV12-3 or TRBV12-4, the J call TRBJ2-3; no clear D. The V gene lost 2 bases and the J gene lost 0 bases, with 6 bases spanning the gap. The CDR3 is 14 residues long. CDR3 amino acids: CASSLQFSTDTQYF. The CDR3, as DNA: TGTGCCAGCAGTTTACAATTCAGCACAGATACGCAGTATTTT.

The CDR3 bases are TGTGCCAGCAGCTCCATCGGCGGCAATCAGCCCCAGCATTTT. Its protein product is CASSSIGGNQPQHF. The chain employs TRBV5-6 and TRBJ1-5; D gene uncertain. CDR3 size: 14 residues. Trimming stripped 3 bases from V and 2 bases from J, with 9 bases between. Germline V gene lookup returns CDR1 SGHDT and CDR2 YYEEEE.

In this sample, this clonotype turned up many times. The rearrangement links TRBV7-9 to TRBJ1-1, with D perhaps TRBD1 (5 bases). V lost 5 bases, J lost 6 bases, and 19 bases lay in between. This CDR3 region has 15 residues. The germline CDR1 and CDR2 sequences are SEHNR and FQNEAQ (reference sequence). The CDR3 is CASSPGGSDSSEAFF. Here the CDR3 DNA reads TGTGCCAGCAGCCCCGGCGGATCAGACAGCTCTGAAGCTTTCTTT.

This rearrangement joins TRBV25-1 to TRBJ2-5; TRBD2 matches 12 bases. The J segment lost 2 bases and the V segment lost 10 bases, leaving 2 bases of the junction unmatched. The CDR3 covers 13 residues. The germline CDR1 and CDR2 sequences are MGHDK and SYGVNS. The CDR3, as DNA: TGTGCCACCGGACTAGCGGGACAAGAGACCCAGTACTTC. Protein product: CATGLAGQETQYF. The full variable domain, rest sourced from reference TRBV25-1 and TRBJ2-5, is EADIYQTPRYLVIGTGKKITLECSQTMGHDKMYWYQQDPGMELHLIHYSYGVNSTEKGDLSSESTVSRIRTEHFPLTLESARPSHTSQYLCATGLAGQETQYFGPGTRLLVL.